Sequencing of this T cell receptor (beta chain) was carried out in a study of monozygotic twins with inflammatory bowel disease (dated by TCRdb to between 2018 and 2020). About the study as a whole: A total of approximately 30 monozygotic twin pairs were included in the full study, comprising nine German pairs (four IBD-concordant, five IBD-discordant) and 19 IBD-discordant Danish pairs. Each individual had, on average, about 151 000 unique TCRalpha sequences and 181 000 unique TCRbeta sequences available for analysis. Disease-associated traits were sought mainly through comparisons between IBD patients and their genetically identical healthy co-twins within discordant pairs. Findings and caveats that apply to the study as a whole: Background noise and inter-individual variability may have been introduced into the repertoires by the differing immunosuppressive treatments among patients. The analysis was unable to tell apart different T cell subtypes. A decrease in TCRbeta repertoire diversity, as measured by inverse Simpson index, was observed in IBD patients compared with their healthy co-twins. Compared with healthy twins, IBD patients had fewer clonotypes in common with other individuals, a difference most pronounced in patients showing signs of disease activity. The results gave no support for a single strong signal or clonotype linked to IBD. Repertoire similarity did not differ between concordant and discordant twins, which could be due to limited statistical power.

For this clonotype: Which antigen it targets is not known.

From each donor, an approximately 2.5 ml peripheral blood sample was collected into PAXgene tubes and kept at -80 degrees C. Without T cell sorting, total RNA was isolated from whole blood using the PAXgene blood miRNA kit on an automated QIAcube. Peripheral blood from monozygotic twin pairs concordant or discordant for inflammatory bowel disease was subjected to deep TCRalpha and TCRbeta repertoire profiling with unique molecular barcoding. Smoking habits were recorded for all twin pairs, with individuals classified as current, former or never smokers. Counted from cysteine to phenylalanine, this CDR3 has 15 amino acids. No DNA is given. Based on the germline V gene, the CDR1 and CDR2 sequences are KGHSH and LQKENI. The library was produced with 5' RACE. Each TCR library was prepared from about 3,400 ng of total RNA. cDNA was synthesized with SMARTScribe reverse transcriptase in eight separate reactions per sample. Unique molecular identifiers containing a 6-nucleotide sample barcode were introduced through template switching during cDNA synthesis. Two nested PCRs of about 16 and 10 cycles amplified the TCRalpha and TCRbeta cDNA, and bead purification followed each PCR. Before amplification, the cDNA was both treated with uracil DNA-glycosylase and purified with the QIAquick PCR purification kit. The second PCR added Illumina TruSeq-compatible adapters along with sample-specific barcodes. Library quality and concentration were checked on TapeStation and Qubit, and libraries were pooled at around 5.3 ng each. The pooled libraries were sequenced with 2 x 100 bp reads and custom sequencing primers on an Illumina HiSeq2500 single-index Rapid Run. In the source study's methods: MiGEC version 1.2.6 was used for UMI-based consensus assembly, which corrected PCR and sequencing errors. MiXCR version 2.1.1 handled V(D)J alignment, clonotype assembly and CDR3 extraction. Normalisation of gene usage, clonotype sharing and MAIT/NKT TCR abundance was achieved by analysing the top 1000, 10 000 and 20 000 clonotypes per sample. Diversity was computed as the inverse Simpson index with the vegan R package after downsampling to 27 000 UMIs. Paired Mann-Whitney U tests were applied to discordant twin pairs, with Benjamini-Hochberg correction for multiple testing. TCRdb reprocessed the reads, and each CDR3 protein sequence is entered once, without DNA. These V and J calls derive from TCRdb rather than the authors' analysis. The sample table records under 150,000 distinct CDR3 sequences. The ten largest clones represent 2.4% of the sample.

Recombination joined TRBV18 with TRBJ1-2; the D call from TCRdb, TRBD1, cannot be confirmed without DNA. The material sequenced was blood. The source of this sequence is a human donor with ulcerative colitis or Crohn's disease, or a healthy co-twin of an affected twin (not recorded which). The CDR3 is CASSPRQQGEDGYTF.